This T cell receptor (beta chain) was captured in a study of T-cell reconstitution after alpha-beta-depleted transplantation in children (dated by TCRdb to about 2016). Some background on the complete study: The study quantitatively tracked T-cell immune reconstitution after TCRalphabeta/CD19-depleted allogeneic hematopoietic cell transplantation in children using TCR repertoire profiling.

This clonotype was observed at least ten times. The target of this receptor is not known. No qualities accompany the bases; no much larger clone lies one base away. The cysteine opens and the phenylalanine closes a CDR3 of 13 amino acids. The only DNA kept is the CDR3, 39 bases in frame from the first base. V was cut back by 1 base and J by 11 bases, leaving a gap of 14 bases between them. CDR1 and CDR2 (SGHTA, FQGTGA) derive from the germline V gene. The library was generated by PCR. TCRdb lists the instrument as Illumina HiSeq 2500. TCR libraries were prepared with molecular barcoding, using unique molecular identifiers to normalize TCRbeta repertoire quantification. The public reads were reprocessed in TCRdb via fastp at Q25 and MiXCR, keeping in-frame beta chains. Every CDR3 protein is listed once, alongside the most common genes and DNA of its rows. The sample table holds about 600,000 distinct CDR3 sequences, of which approximately 10% were seen once. Of the sample, less than 4.5% is held by the ten largest clones.

This specimen consisted of PBMCs from the stem cell graft donor, obtained from the stem cell graft. In this chain, TRBV7-3 is recombined with TRBJ1-1; TRBD1 might be the D gene, on 5 matching bases. This TCR came from a human donor who donated a stem cell graft to a child with acute myeloid leukemia. The nucleotides read TGTGCCAGCAGCTTAATGCAGGGAAAACCTGCTTTCTTT. This sequence encodes CASSLMQGKPAFF.